The 11 T cell receptor beta chains in this list originate from one sample, sequenced in a study of chemoradiotherapy in HPV16-positive cancers. Produced via immunoSEQ multiplex PCR; TCRdb's table is partial and in-frame only. Among 4,400 or so clones listed, roughly 90% were seen once. Sampling was done from a patient who underwent chemoradiotherapy. All receptors derive from a human donor with HPV-associated anogenital cancer.

The rearrangement links TRBV29-1 to TRBJ2-3; 10 nucleotides line up with TRBD2. This CDR3 has 16 residues. Per germline, CDR1 SQVTM and CDR2 ANQGSEA. V lost 6 bases to trimming and J lost 4 bases; unmatched junction nucleotides: 13. CDR3 coding DNA: TGCAGCGTCCCCGTTGGGGCTAGCGGGAGTTCAGATACGCAGTATTTT. Translation: CSVPVGASGSSDTQYF.

This clone was seen only once. The rearrangement joins TRBV6-5 to TRBJ2-2; no reliable D call. The V gene's germline CDR1 is MNHEY and CDR2 SVGAGI. The CDR3 totals 15 residues. Trimming shortened V by 4 bases and J by 1 base, and 10 bases separated the two germline ends. This CDR3 reads CASSFRVVNTGELFF. DNA for the CDR3: TGTGCCAGCAGTTTTCGGGTTGTGAACACCGGGGAGCTGTTTTTT.

The gene calls are TRBV11-3 and TRBJ2-7; 8 positions agree with TRBD1. Germline-derived CDR1 and CDR2 are SGHNT and YENEEA. This CDR3 region has 17 residues. The V gene end was trimmed by 6 bases and the J gene end by 7 bases; junction bases not matched to a gene: 20. CDR3 amino acids: CASSPRNLPGQAKEQYF. CDR3 nucleotides: TGTGCCAGCAGTCCCAGAAATCTCCCGGGACAGGCGAAAGAGCAGTACTTC. The full variable domain, its missing parts supplied by reference TRBV11-3 and TRBJ2-7, is EAGVVQSPRYKIIEKKQPVAFWCNPISGHNTLYWYLQNLGQGPELLIRYENEEAVDDSQLPKDRFSAERLKGVDSTLKIQPAELGDSAVYLCASSPRNLPGQAKEQYFGPGTRLTVT.

This sequence joins TRBV7-2 and TRBJ2-7, with a tentative D call TRBD1 (6 bases). V dropped 5 bases and J dropped 3 bases, with 14 bases sitting between them. The CDR3 spans 14 residues. Germline CDR1 and CDR2: SGHTA and FQGNSA. CDR3 loop: CASSETGYSYEQYF. DNA of the CDR3: TGTGCCAGCAGCGAAACAGGGTACAGCTACGAGCAGTACTTC.

Written as DNA, the CDR3 is TGTGCCGCGCGGGGGGGGCGTACCGGGGAGCTGTTTTTT. Protein: CAARGGRTGELFF. The chain uses TRBV6-5 and TRBJ2-2, with 9 bases identical to TRBD2. The CDR3 sequence is 13 residues long. Trimming at V came to 11 bases and at J to 5 bases, leaving 6 bases not matched to a gene. The V gene's germline CDR1 is MNHEY and CDR2 SVGAGI.

The rearrangement joins TRBV2 to TRBJ1-2, with D possibly matching TRBD1 (6 bases). Trimming pared 4 bases from V and 4 bases from J, leaving 13 bases between. CDR1 and CDR2 from the germline V gene are SNHLY and FYNNEI. This CDR3 spans 14 amino acids. The CDR3 is CASSGQDPSYGYTF. CDR3 DNA sequence: TGTGCCAGCAGTGGACAGGACCCCTCCTATGGCTACACCTTC.

The chain couples TRBV5-6 to TRBJ1-2; TRBD1 might be the D (5 bases). CDR1 and CDR2 from the germline V gene are SGHDT and YYEEEE. V lost 2 bases and J lost 8, with 7 bases in between. The CDR3 has 11 amino acids. In nucleotides, the CDR3 is TGTGCCAGCAGCTTCGGGGGAGGCTACACCTTC. This gives the protein CASSFGGGYTF.

The rearrangement uses TRBV27 and TRBJ1-4, with D unresolved. Germline CDR1 is MNHEY and CDR2 is SMNVEV (reference sequence). The CDR3 is made up of 15 amino acids. V gave up 6 bases and J gave up 3 bases, with 14 bases separating them. The CDR3 here is CASRRSRVANEKLFF. DNA of the CDR3: TGTGCCAGCAGGCGAAGCCGGGTGGCTAATGAAAAACTGTTTTTT.

The J gene is TRBJ2-1, the V gene TRBV11-3, with a tentative D call TRBD2 (5 bases). This CDR3 has 13 residues. The V and J ends lost 0 bases and 9 bases respectively, with 9 bases between them. Germline V gives CDR1 SGHNT, CDR2 YENEEA. This CDR3 is CASSLDQRSEQFF. The CDR3 DNA reads TGTGCCAGCAGCTTAGATCAGCGGTCTGAGCAGTTCTTC. Full variable domain (rest looked up from reference TRBV11-3 and TRBJ2-1): EAGVVQSPRYKIIEKKQPVAFWCNPISGHNTLYWYLQNLGQGPELLIRYENEEAVDDSQLPKDRFSAERLKGVDSTLKIQPAELGDSAVYLCASSLDQRSEQFFGPGTRLTVL.

V usage is TRBV9 and J usage is TRBJ2-2; possible D gene TRBD2, 5 bases. CDR1 SGDLS and CDR2 YYNGEE come from the germline V gene. Between the trimmed V and J ends, which lost 0 bases and 7 bases, there was a span of 7 bases. The CDR3 length is 13 residues. In nucleotides, the CDR3 is TGTGCCAGCAGCGTAGTAGGGAGCGGGGAGCTGTTTTTT. Protein product: CASSVVGSGELFF.

The V and J genes are TRBV9 and TRBJ2-1; a weak D match, TRBD2 (5 bases). Germline assignment: CDR1 SGDLS and CDR2 YYNGEE. The V and J ends lost 0 bases and 10 bases respectively, with 14 bases between them. The CDR3 is made up of 14 amino acids. The CDR3 nucleotides are TGTGCCAGCAGCGTAGCTAGCAAGGGCGGGGAGCAGTTCTTC. Translating it yields CASSVASKGGEQFF.